This TCR beta chain was retrieved from a study of somatic mutations in cytotoxic T cells in rheumatoid arthritis (dated by TCRdb to about 2017). Study-level background: Right after diagnosis and prior to the start of any treatment, about 29 ml EDTA of peripheral blood was drawn from patients. Some T-cell populations stained with V beta antibodies were sorted by flow on a FACSAria II or Sony SH800 to nearly 100% purity, with sorted V beta1+ cells additionally subjected to TCRB sequencing. To characterize clonality, the study used TCRB deep sequencing while asking whether somatic mutations are carried by expanded CD8+ T-cell clones in newly diagnosed, untreated rheumatoid arthritis. TCRB deep sequencing was performed for some 60 rheumatoid arthritis patients and some 19 healthy controls. The median ages of the patient and control groups were essentially identical. Study-wide findings and limitations: Rheumatoid arthritis patients and age-matched healthy controls did not significantly differ in CD8+ T-cell clonality. Viral specificity could not be ruled out by absence from virus-specific databases, and the antigen targets of the expanded CD8+ clones remained unknown. The slight underrepresentation of TRBV07 in patients was not corrected for multiple comparisons. Healthy controls showed no age-related increase in CD8+ clonality, whereas patients did (Spearman r ≈ 0.49). In about an eighth of the roughly 65 patients, more than 20% of CD8+ cells belonged to the largest CD8+ clone, while several identical CD8+ TCRB sequences were shared between blood and synovial fluid.

Positive magnetic bead selection on an AutoMACS was used to isolate CD4+ and CD8+ cells, with flow cytometry used to check purity. A TCR V beta antibody panel was used in flow cytometry to screen first for clonal expansions, which were then characterized by TCRB deep sequencing of sorted CD8+ fractions. Peripheral blood mononuclear cells were isolated by Ficoll-Paque PLUS density gradient separation. Using Nucleospin Tissue or Tissue XS kits, DNA was extracted from CD4-enriched, CD8-enriched or PBMC samples, with quantification by a Qubit 2.0 fluorometer. TCRB CDR3 sequencing used the immunoSEQ assay on genomic DNA. As for the original processing: When patient CD8+ clones exceeding 1% were checked against published virus-specific TCRB sequences, only a few matched. Only productive TCRB rearrangements were included in the analyses. A clone was defined by a unique TCRB CDR3 sequence, and clonality was computed as a productive clonality index based on Shannon entropy. To calculate repertoire overlap between two samples, the template counts of each clone were considered relative to each sample's total templates. A correlation with a Spearman r of roughly 0.6 was found between V-gene usage by flow cytometry and V-gene usage by TCRB sequencing. TCRdb holds this immuneACCESS table with in-frame rearrangements only. Some clones are missing; in checked studies, unresolved V genes explain under half, and the rest has no known cause. Clone size and the V and J calls come from that table; the DNA yielded D and trimming. The sample includes around 15,000 clones, with 65% to 85% observed a single time. The ten top clones hold more than 6.5% of the sample.

Details on this clone: This clone's antigen is unknown. The record has no base qualities; no much larger clone is one base away.

CDR1 and CDR2 are read off the germline V gene as SGHAT and FQNNGV. V was cut back by 3 bases and J by 7 bases, leaving a gap of 1 base between them. The CDR3 measures 10 amino acids from cysteine to phenylalanine. CDR3 DNA is the only sequence kept; it has 30 bases, read in frame from the first base. The specimen sequenced was CD8+ T cells sorted from blood. The clonotype was recovered from an adult with rheumatoid arthritis. This chain is built from TRBV11-2 and TRBJ2-1, with no D gene named confidently. The DNA sequence is as follows: TGTGCCAGCAGCTTTAATGAGCAGTTCTTC. Its product reads: CASSFNEQFF.